These 30 T cell receptor beta chains originate from one sample sequenced in a study of CD8 T cells in Susac syndrome. Random hexamers were used to reverse transcribe roughly 0.45 to 1 ug of RNA. TCRdb reprocessed the immunoSEQ multiplex PCR reads with MiXCR, giving one entry per CDR3 protein. There are about 24,000 distinct CDR3 sequences in the sample; just under 95% occur only once, and roughly 0.59% lies in the top ten. The sample consisted of CD8+ T cells from PBMCs. The receptors come from a human donor with Susac syndrome.

This clonotype was seen only once. CDR3 amino acids: CASTKSPGGYGYTF. The CDR3 nucleotides read TGTGCCAGCACTAAATCTCCAGGGGGCTATGGCTACACCTTC. The chain uses TRBV28 and TRBJ1-2; 7 nucleotides match TRBD1. J was trimmed by 4 bases and V by 7 bases; bases with no gene match: 9. CDR1 and CDR2 from the germline V gene are MDHEN and SYDVKM. The CDR3 is 14 residues long.

This clonotype has only one observation. The V gene is TRBV5-1, the J gene TRBJ1-3, with 10 bases fitting TRBD1. CDR3 length equals 15 residues. The V segment lost 4 bases and the J segment 2 bases; nucleotides outside the gene matches: 3. The V gene's germline CDR1 is SGHRS and CDR2 YFSETQ. In DNA, the CDR3 is TGCGCCAGCAGCACCGACAGGGGGCCTGGAAACACCATATATTTT. Translation gives CASSTDRGPGNTIYF.

This sequence joins TRBV19 and TRBJ1-1; 7 bases line up with TRBD1. There are 15 residues in the CDR3. Germline V gene data show CDR1 as LNHDA and CDR2 as SQIVND (reference sequence). V was clipped by 3 bases and J by 1 base; unmatched bases: 5. The CDR3 sequence is CASSIGTGANTEAFF. The CDR3 nucleotides are TGTGCCAGTAGTATCGGCACAGGGGCGAACACTGAAGCTTTCTTT.

V is TRBV7-8 and J is TRBJ1-5, with 8 bases fitting TRBD1. The CDR3 loop spans 17 amino acids. Losses at the gene ends were 5 bases for V and 0 bases for J; bases not matched to a gene: 9. Germline assignment: CDR1 SGHVS and CDR2 FQNEAQ. The CDR3 DNA reads TGTGCCAGCAGCCTCCCCGGACAGGGCCCTAGCAATCAGCCCCAGCATTTT. Its protein is CASSLPGQGPSNQPQHF.

V gene TRBV9 combines with J gene TRBJ2-1; 7 bases match TRBD1. The trim removed 2 bases at V and 7 bases at J, leaving 12 bases unmatched. The CDR3 covers 16 residues. Germline CDR1 is SGDLS and CDR2 is YYNGEE. The chain's CDR3 is CASSVNPAGGGNEQFF. The CDR3 DNA sequence: TGTGCCAGCAGCGTCAACCCCGCAGGGGGTGGGAATGAGCAGTTCTTC.

The chain employs TRBV5-6 and TRBJ2-7; D is unresolved. CDR1 is SGHDT and CDR2 is YYEEEE in the germline V gene. Trimming removed 4 bases at V and 2 bases at J, with 16 bases between. The CDR3 runs 15 residues. The CDR3 nucleotides read TGTGCCAGCAGCCCAGAAAACGGGCCCACCTACGAGCAGTACTTC. Translating gives CASSPENGPTYEQYF.

J is TRBJ2-7 and V is TRBV6-5; 11 nucleotides line up with TRBD1. CDR3 length: 16 amino acids. CDR1 and CDR2 from the germline V gene are MNHEY and SVGAGI. Losses at the gene ends were 5 bases for V and 7 bases for J; bases not matched to a gene: 13. CDR3 nucleotide sequence: TGTGCCAGCAGTCTACGGACAGGGGGCGCCGCGAGGGAGCAGTACTTC. It yields the protein CASSLRTGGAAREQYF.

The V and J genes are TRBV28 and TRBJ2-5; a weak D match, TRBD2 (7 bases). V shed 1 base and J shed 5 bases, with 14 bases lying between them. Germline V gene data show CDR1 as MDHEN and CDR2 as SYDVKM. CDR3 length equals 15 residues. In DNA form, the CDR3 reads TGTGCCAGCAGTTTATTAGGGGGGGCATGGGAGACCCAGTACTTC. It encodes CASSLLGGAWETQYF.

The chain joins TRBV9 to TRBJ2-7; 8 nucleotides align to TRBD2. Germline CDR1 is SGDLS and CDR2 is YYNGEE. V lost 3 bases and J lost 6; bases outside the gene matches: 8. The CDR3 totals 14 residues. The CDR3 protein is CASSAGLARGEQYF. CDR3 nucleotide sequence: TGTGCCAGCAGCGCCGGACTAGCCCGAGGCGAGCAGTACTTC.

The gene calls are TRBV28 and TRBJ1-1; D is possibly TRBD1 (6 bases). Germline assignment: CDR1 MDHEN and CDR2 SYDVKM. With 2 bases removed from V and 2 bases from J, the gap between germline ends came to 15 bases. The CDR3 loop spans 16 amino acids. CDR3 sequence reads: CASSLALVGGNTEAFF. In DNA, the CDR3 is TGTGCCAGCAGTTTAGCCCTGGTGGGGGGCAACACTGAAGCTTTCTTT.

The V and J genes are TRBV19 and TRBJ2-2; 9 bases agree with TRBD1. J lost 3 bases, V lost 7 bases, and 3 bases had no gene match. The germline V gene has CDR1 LNHDA and CDR2 SQIVND (reference sequence). The CDR3 length is 14 residues. The CDR3 sequence: CASTRQGDTGELFF. The CDR3 DNA is TGTGCCAGTACGCGACAGGGGGACACCGGGGAGCTGTTTTTT. Using reference TRBV19 and TRBJ2-2 for the parts outside the CDR3, the full variable domain is DGGITQSPKYLFRKEGQNVTLSCEQNLNHDAMYWYRQDPGQGLRLIYYSQIVNDFQKGDIAEGYSVSREKKESFPLTVTSAQKNPTAFYLCASTRQGDTGELFFGEGSRLTVL.

The CDR3: CASAPASVEGGNTIYF. CDR3 nucleotides: TGTGCCAGCGCTCCGGCCTCAGTGGAGGGTGGAAACACCATATATTTT. The chain recombines TRBV7-9 with TRBJ1-3; D gene ambiguous. V gave up 8 bases and J gave up 3 bases, with 20 bases separating them. CDR3 length equals 16 residues. Germline CDR1 is SEHNR and CDR2 is FQNEAQ (reference sequence).

The rearrangement links TRBV29-1 to TRBJ2-7; 11 positions agree with TRBD2. The CDR3 runs 15 residues. Germline V gives CDR1 SQVTM, CDR2 ANQGSEA. With V trimmed by 4 bases and J by 0 bases, 5 bases remained unmatched. Here the CDR3 DNA reads TGCAGCGTTGCGGGGACTAGCGGAGGCTCCTACGAGCAGTACTTC. This encodes CSVAGTSGGSYEQYF.

V usage is TRBV19 and J usage is TRBJ1-2, with D unclear. The V end lost 7 bases, the J end lost 0 bases, and 15 bases lay between the germline ends. There are 15 residues in the CDR3. Germline V gene lookup returns CDR1 LNHDA and CDR2 SQIVND (reference sequence). In nucleotides, the CDR3 is TGTGCCAGTACCCCTTATTTGGGAACTAACTATGGCTACACCTTC. It yields the protein CASTPYLGTNYGYTF.

The chain is built from TRBV9 and TRBJ2-5; 8 bases fit TRBD2. This CDR3 has 19 amino acids. V lost 0 bases, J lost 5 bases, and 18 bases stayed unmatched. CDR1 SGDLS and CDR2 YYNGEE come from the germline V gene. CDR3 nucleotide sequence: TGTGCCAGCAGCGTAGCGTCCCCCTTGAACGGGGGGGCCCGGGAGACCCAGTACTTC. Translating it yields CASSVASPLNGGARETQYF.

This clonotype was seen once. V usage is TRBV5-6 and J usage is TRBJ1-1; D perhaps matches TRBD1 (6 bases). Germline CDR1 SGHDT, CDR2 YYEEEE. The germline V and J ends were trimmed by 4 bases and 1 base, with 14 bases remaining between them. This CDR3 comprises 15 residues. CDR3: CASSLIWGANTEAFF. The CDR3 DNA sequence: TGTGCCAGCAGCCTCATTTGGGGGGCGAACACTGAAGCTTTCTTT.

The CDR3 sequence: CASSKGRFSGCEPQHF. CDR3 sequence (DNA): TGTGCCAGCAGCAAAGGAAGGTTTTCGGGGTGTGAGCCCCAGCATTTT. The V call is TRBV21-1, the J call TRBJ1-5. TRBV21-1 has pseudogene status. CDR3 size: 16 residues.

The V gene is TRBV5-6, the J gene TRBJ2-7, with TRBD1 matching 11 bases. The CDR3 totals 15 residues. J lost 6 bases, V lost 4 bases, and 9 bases had no gene match. Germline lookup yields CDR1 SGHDT and CDR2 YYEEEE. CDR3 nucleotides: TGTGCCAGCAGCACGACGCCCGGGACAGGGGGCGAGCAGTACTTC. It yields the protein CASSTTPGTGGEQYF.

J is TRBJ1-5 and V is TRBV28, with D perhaps matching TRBD1 (6 bases). V lost 11 bases, J lost 1 base, and 24 bases lay in between. The germline CDR1 and CDR2 sequences are MDHEN and SYDVKM. This CDR3 is 17 amino acids long. The CDR3 is CAAVYGQGRGSNQPQHF. In nucleotides, the CDR3 is TGTGCCGCCGTCTATGGGCAGGGAAGGGGGAGCAATCAGCCCCAGCATTTT.

This chain joins TRBV2 and TRBJ2-2; either TRBD1 or TRBD2 may supply D (6 bases each). Trimming pared 7 bases from V and 0 bases from J, leaving 12 bases between. The CDR3 is 15 residues long. Per germline, CDR1 SNHLY and CDR2 FYNNEI. The CDR3 region has the DNA TGTGCCAGCACTGGGGGGCGGCCGAACACCGGGGAGCTGTTTTTT. Translating gives CASTGGRPNTGELFF.

V usage is TRBV21-1 and J usage is TRBJ1-4; the D call TRBD1 from the table was never checked on the DNA. TRBV21-1 is classified as a pseudogene. The CDR3 contains 20 residues. The CDR3 sequence: CASILDGGPSRSSTNEKLFF. CDR3 nucleotides: TGTGCCAGCATCTTAGATGGGGGACCTTCAAGATCCTCAACTAATGAAAAACTGTTTTTT.

The chain carries TRBV28 and TRBJ2-7; TRBD2 is a possible D gene (6 bases). The V end was cut by 6 bases, the J end by 0 bases, with 12 bases between. Germline V gives CDR1 MDHEN, CDR2 SYDVKM. The CDR3 loop spans 14 amino acids. This CDR3 is CASSKAGYSYEQYF. In nucleotides, the CDR3 is TGTGCCAGCAGCAAAGCGGGTTACTCCTACGAGCAGTACTTC.

V is TRBV3-1 and J is TRBJ2-2; no clear D. V was pared by 7 bases and J by 3 bases, with 15 bases between. Germline CDR1 LGHDT, CDR2 YNNKEL (reference sequence). The CDR3 length is 15 residues. For the CDR3, the DNA is TGTGCCAGCACCGATGTGGCCGATTACACCGGGGAGCTGTTTTTT. This codes for CASTDVADYTGELFF.

CDR3 amino acids: CSAPDRTSYEQYF. CDR3 coding DNA: TGCAGTGCTCCGGACAGGACGTCCTACGAGCAGTACTTC. The chain joins TRBV20-1 to TRBJ2-7, with 7 bases aligning to TRBD1. CDR1 and CDR2 (germline): DFQATT, SNEGSKA (reference sequence). The CDR3 length is 13 residues. V lost 5 bases and J lost 1; bases outside the gene matches: 5.

This clonotype was seen once. The rearrangement joins TRBV7-9 to TRBJ2-7; TRBD1 might be the D (5 bases). CDR3 size: 15 residues. With 1 base removed from V and 4 bases from J, the gap between germline ends came to 14 bases. The V gene's germline CDR1 is SEHNR and CDR2 FQNEAQ (reference sequence). The CDR3 is CASSLDRQSRYEQYF. CDR3 DNA: TGTGCCAGCAGCTTAGACAGGCAGTCGAGGTACGAGCAGTACTTC.

This rearrangement joins TRBV5-4 to TRBJ2-1; D is possibly TRBD1 (6 bases). Germline V gene sequence: CDR1 SGHNT, CDR2 YYREEE (reference sequence). Trimming shortened V by 7 bases and J by 6 bases, and 20 bases separated the two germline ends. The CDR3 loop spans 15 amino acids. The CDR3 nucleotides are TGTGCCAGCGCTACTACAGGGTTGGGATCCAATGAGCAGTTCTTC. As protein: CASATTGLGSNEQFF.

V gene TRBV7-3 combines with J gene TRBJ1-2; no firm D call. The CDR3 is 15 amino acids. Trimming cost V 5 bases and J 6 bases, with 19 bases left between them. The germline V gene has CDR1 SGHTA and CDR2 FQGTGA. Here the CDR3 reads CASSLIHGGIDGYTF. As DNA, the CDR3 is TGTGCCAGCAGCCTAATACACGGAGGGATCGATGGCTACACCTTC.

The chain employs TRBV6-5 and TRBJ2-7; D call uncertain. This CDR3 has 14 residues. The germline CDR1 and CDR2 sequences are MNHEY and SVGAGI. Between the trimmed V and J ends, which lost 5 bases and 2 bases, there was a span of 13 bases. The CDR3 spells CASSVLDTTYEQYF. CDR3 sequence (DNA): TGTGCCAGCAGTGTCCTAGACACCACCTACGAGCAGTACTTC.

This chain connects TRBV10-2 to TRBJ1-1, with D unclear. CDR1 and CDR2 from the germline V gene are WSHSY and SAAADI. The V and J ends lost 7 bases and 1 base respectively, with 16 bases between them. This CDR3 spans 15 amino acids. CDR3 coding DNA: TGCGCCAGCACCCCCAAGGTGCCACCGAACACTGAAGCTTTCTTT. Translated, it gives CASTPKVPPNTEAFF.

The J gene is TRBJ1-5, the V gene TRBV5-1; 7 bases are shared with TRBD1. The CDR3 covers 17 residues. The ends lost 2 bases at V and 5 bases at J; junction bases unmatched: 13. Germline loops: CDR1 SGHRS, CDR2 YFSETQ. The CDR3 is CASSLGEGALEDQPQHF. CDR3 nucleotides: TGCGCCAGCAGCTTAGGTGAGGGGGCTTTAGAGGATCAGCCCCAGCATTTT.